These T cell receptor beta chains were read from a single sample in a study of PD-1 blockade in mismatch repair-deficient tumors. Only in-frame clones appear in the TCRdb table, and some are missing; sequencing was by immunoSEQ multiplex PCR. The sample holds under 150,000 clones, around nine tenths seen once. This material consisted of peripheral blood, taken approximately 72 weeks after starting pembrolizumab. The origin of the receptors is an adult with mismatch repair-deficient cancer. CDR3s include the opening cysteine and the closing phenylalanine or tryptophan. The order of the fields is CDR3 protein, CDR3 DNA, V gene, clone size, J gene, D gene. D genes are given only for firm matches. Clone size, where shown, is once, few, many, or a class for clones that have expanded.

cdr3_aa: CASSYSRESYTDTQYF
cdr3_nt: TGTGCCAGCAGTTACTCGCGGGAGAGCTACACAGATACGCAGTATTTT
v_call: TRBV6-5
clone_size: .
j_call: TRBJ2-3
d_call: TRBD2

cdr3_aa: CASSLSGEETQYF
cdr3_nt: TGTGCCAGTAGTTTGTCAGGGGAAGAGACCCAGTACTTC
v_call: TRBV19
clone_size: once
j_call: TRBJ2-5
d_call: .

cdr3_aa: CASSWRDEQYF
cdr3_nt: TGTGCCAGCAGTTGGAGGGACGAGCAGTACTTC
v_call: TRBV13
clone_size: .
j_call: TRBJ2-7
d_call: .

cdr3_aa: CASSLDRVTDTQYF
cdr3_nt: TGTGCCAGCAGTTTGGACAGGGTCACAGATACGCAGTATTTT
v_call: TRBV28
clone_size: once
j_call: TRBJ2-3
d_call: TRBD1

cdr3_aa: CASRTETDTQYF
cdr3_nt: TGTGCCAGCAGGACTGAAACAGATACGCAGTATTTT
v_call: TRBV7-2
clone_size: .
j_call: TRBJ2-3
d_call: .

cdr3_aa: CASSQSSNSYEQYF
cdr3_nt: TGCGCCAGCAGCCAAAGTTCCAATTCCTACGAGCAGTACTTC
v_call: TRBV4-1
clone_size: once
j_call: TRBJ2-7
d_call: .

cdr3_aa: CAWSVQGSEQYF
cdr3_nt: TGTGCCTGGAGTGTACAGGGAAGCGAGCAGTACTTC
v_call: TRBV30
clone_size: .
j_call: TRBJ2-7
d_call: .

cdr3_aa: CASSHGFQPQHF
cdr3_nt: TGTGCCAGCAGTCACGGATTCCAGCCCCAGCATTTT
v_call: TRBV27
clone_size: .
j_call: TRBJ1-5
d_call: .

cdr3_aa: CASSLVPRAYNEQFF
cdr3_nt: TGCGCCAGCAGCTTGGTCCCCAGGGCCTACAATGAGCAGTTCTTC
v_call: TRBV5-1
clone_size: .
j_call: TRBJ2-1
d_call: .

cdr3_aa: CASSFFPASGMVDTQYF
cdr3_nt: TGTGCCAGCAGTTTCTTCCCTGCTAGCGGGATGGTAGATACGCAGTATTTT
v_call: TRBV28
clone_size: .
j_call: TRBJ2-3
d_call: TRBD2

cdr3_aa: CASSLADRGDTQYF
cdr3_nt: TGCGCCAGCAGCTTGGCCGATAGGGGGGATACGCAGTATTTT
v_call: TRBV5-1
clone_size: .
j_call: TRBJ2-3
d_call: .

cdr3_aa: CASSLQDGDYGYTF
cdr3_nt: TGCGCCAGCAGCTTACAGGACGGTGACTATGGCTACACCTTC
v_call: TRBV5-1
clone_size: .
j_call: TRBJ1-2
d_call: .

cdr3_aa: CASSKSLATNEKLFF
cdr3_nt: TGTGCCAGCTCGAAATCCCTGGCAACTAATGAAAAACTGTTTTTT
v_call: TRBV28
clone_size: .
j_call: TRBJ1-4
d_call: .

cdr3_aa: CSGGLGNGDTQYF
cdr3_nt: TGCAGCGGTGGGTTAGGGAATGGAGATACGCAGTATTTT
v_call: TRBV29-1
clone_size: .
j_call: TRBJ2-3
d_call: .

cdr3_aa: CASSLGPAQPRETQYF
cdr3_nt: TGTGCCAGCAGTTTAGGGCCGGCACAGCCTAGAGAGACCCAGTACTTC
v_call: TRBV28
clone_size: .
j_call: TRBJ2-5
d_call: .

cdr3_aa: CASSLGRVSYQETQYF
cdr3_nt: TGTGCCAGCAGCTTAGGCAGGGTGTCCTACCAAGAGACCCAGTACTTC
v_call: TRBV7-9
clone_size: .
j_call: TRBJ2-5
d_call: .

cdr3_aa: CASRTSGSEETQYF
cdr3_nt: TGTGCCTCCCGGACTAGCGGGAGCGAAGAGACCCAGTACTTC
v_call: TRBV7-2
clone_size: .
j_call: TRBJ2-5
d_call: TRBD2

cdr3_aa: CASSSLGTSAQETQYF
cdr3_nt: TGCGCCAGCAGCTCCTTGGGGACTAGCGCACAAGAGACCCAGTACTTC
v_call: TRBV5-1
clone_size: .
j_call: TRBJ2-5
d_call: TRBD2

cdr3_aa: CASSRSGTGGGETQYF
cdr3_nt: TGTGCCAGCAGCCGAAGCGGGACAGGGGGTGGGGAGACCCAGTACTTC
v_call: TRBV7-6
clone_size: .
j_call: TRBJ2-5
d_call: TRBD1

cdr3_aa: CASSLGARETDTQYF
cdr3_nt: TGTGCCAGCAGTTTAGGGGCAAGAGAAACAGATACGCAGTATTTT
v_call: TRBV27
clone_size: .
j_call: TRBJ2-3
d_call: .

cdr3_aa: CASSYARSGIRADTQYF
cdr3_nt: TGTGCCAGCAGCTATGCCCGTAGCGGGATACGGGCAGATACGCAGTATTTT
v_call: TRBV7-2
clone_size: .
j_call: TRBJ2-3
d_call: TRBD2

cdr3_aa: CASSSSSGTPSYEQYF
cdr3_nt: TGTGCCAGCAGCTCCTCAAGCGGGACTCCTTCCTACGAGCAGTACTTC
v_call: TRBV7-6
clone_size: .
j_call: TRBJ2-7
d_call: TRBD2

cdr3_aa: CASRVFQGYPGELFF
cdr3_nt: TGTGCCAGCAGGGTCTTTCAGGGGTACCCCGGGGAGCTGTTTTTT
v_call: TRBV2
clone_size: .
j_call: TRBJ2-2
d_call: .

cdr3_aa: CSVVEASANYGYTF
cdr3_nt: TGCAGCGTTGTTGAAGCCTCAGCTAACTATGGCTACACCTTC
v_call: TRBV29-1
clone_size: .
j_call: TRBJ1-2
d_call: .

cdr3_aa: CASSQDLGQGGNEQFF
cdr3_nt: TGTGCCAGCAGCCAAGATCTGGGACAGGGGGGCAATGAGCAGTTCTTC
v_call: TRBV4-2
clone_size: .
j_call: TRBJ2-1
d_call: TRBD1

cdr3_aa: CASRGGSGRLAGGPKTQYF
cdr3_nt: TGTGCCAGCAGGGGGGGGTCAGGAAGACTAGCGGGAGGGCCAAAGACCCAGTACTTC
v_call: TRBV11-2
clone_size: few
j_call: TRBJ2-5
d_call: TRBD2

cdr3_aa: CASSFCGLGQPQHF
cdr3_nt: TGTGCCAGCAGCTTTTGCGGGCTGGGCCAGCCCCAGCATTTT
v_call: TRBV11-3
clone_size: .
j_call: TRBJ1-5
d_call: .

cdr3_aa: CASSKMAGLGQQEYNEQFF
cdr3_nt: TGTGCCAGCAGCAAAATGGCTGGTCTCGGACAGCAGGAATACAATGAGCAGTTCTTC
v_call: TRBV21-1
clone_size: .
j_call: TRBJ2-1
d_call: .

cdr3_aa: CAISGEGSSYNEQFF
cdr3_nt: TGTGCCATCAGTGGGGAGGGGAGCTCCTACAATGAGCAGTTCTTC
v_call: TRBV10-3
clone_size: once
j_call: TRBJ2-1
d_call: TRBD2

cdr3_aa: CASSLEPGTGETQYF
cdr3_nt: TGTGCCAGCAGCTTAGAGCCCGGGACAGGGGAGACCCAGTACTTC
v_call: TRBV7-6
clone_size: .
j_call: TRBJ2-5
d_call: TRBD1

cdr3_aa: CASSLVGQGNLYEQYF
cdr3_nt: TGTGCCAGCAGCCTCGTTGGTCAGGGGAACCTCTACGAGCAGTACTTC
v_call: TRBV5-6
clone_size: .
j_call: TRBJ2-7
d_call: .

cdr3_aa: CASTLIGGGYEQYF
cdr3_nt: TGTGCCAGCACCCTTATCGGAGGGGGATACGAGCAGTACTTC
v_call: TRBV27
clone_size: .
j_call: TRBJ2-7
d_call: .

cdr3_aa: CASSPVSGELFF
cdr3_nt: TGCGCCAGCAGCCCAGTGAGCGGGGAGCTGTTTTTT
v_call: TRBV4-3
clone_size: .
j_call: TRBJ2-2
d_call: .

cdr3_aa: CASSLSTSGRYEQYF
cdr3_nt: TGTGCCAGCAGTTTATCGACTAGCGGGAGATACGAGCAGTACTTC
v_call: TRBV27
clone_size: .
j_call: TRBJ2-7
d_call: TRBD2

cdr3_aa: CASSPGQVYYEQYF
cdr3_nt: TGTGCCAGCAGCCCGGGACAGGTATACTACGAGCAGTACTTC
v_call: TRBV11-2
clone_size: .
j_call: TRBJ2-7
d_call: TRBD1

cdr3_aa: CASSGRGNSGLADIQYF
cdr3_nt: TGTGCCAGTAGTGGAAGAGGTAATTCAGGTTTAGCAGACATTCAGTACTTC
v_call: TRBV19
clone_size: .
j_call: TRBJ2-4
d_call: .

cdr3_aa: CASSNTGPRSYEQYF
cdr3_nt: TGCGCCAGCAGCAACACAGGGCCCCGATCCTACGAGCAGTACTTC
v_call: TRBV5-1
clone_size: .
j_call: TRBJ2-7
d_call: .

cdr3_aa: CATSTPGTGKGNEQYF
cdr3_nt: TGTGCCACCAGCACCCCCGGGACAGGGAAGGGCAACGAGCAGTACTTC
v_call: TRBV15
clone_size: .
j_call: TRBJ2-7
d_call: TRBD1

cdr3_aa: CASSPGPRVETQYF
cdr3_nt: TGTGCCAGCAGCCCGGGGCCGAGGGTGGAGACCCAGTACTTC
v_call: TRBV7-9
clone_size: .
j_call: TRBJ2-5
d_call: .

cdr3_aa: CASGLVLVREGHNEQFF
cdr3_nt: TGTGCTAGTGGTTTGGTACTGGTGCGGGAGGGCCACAATGAGCAGTTCTTC
v_call: TRBV12-5
clone_size: .
j_call: TRBJ2-1
d_call: TRBD2

cdr3_aa: CASRSIRQKTYEQYF
cdr3_nt: TGTGCCAGCAGGTCCATAAGGCAGAAAACCTACGAGCAGTACTTC
v_call: TRBV11-2
clone_size: .
j_call: TRBJ2-7
d_call: .

cdr3_aa: CASSVRDGFSPENTEAFF
cdr3_nt: TGTGCCAGCTCAGTTCGGGACGGCTTCAGCCCCGAAAACACTGAAGCTTTCTTT
v_call: TRBV18
clone_size: .
j_call: TRBJ1-1
d_call: .

cdr3_aa: CASSLTSGRVNTGELFF
cdr3_nt: TGTGCCAGCAGCTTAACTAGCGGGAGGGTAAACACCGGGGAGCTGTTTTTT
v_call: TRBV13
clone_size: .
j_call: TRBJ2-2
d_call: TRBD2

cdr3_aa: CASSRERVLSSYNEQFF
cdr3_nt: TGTGCCAGCAGCCGAGAGCGGGTCCTAAGCTCCTACAATGAGCAGTTCTTC
v_call: TRBV7-6
clone_size: .
j_call: TRBJ2-1
d_call: .

cdr3_aa: CASSPGDSQGRYGYTF
cdr3_nt: TGTGCCAGCAGCCCGGGGGACAGCCAAGGGAGATATGGCTACACCTTC
v_call: TRBV13
clone_size: few
j_call: TRBJ1-2
d_call: TRBD1

cdr3_aa: CASATGYDSGYTF
cdr3_nt: TGTGCCTCAGCGACAGGGTATGATAGTGGCTACACCTTC
v_call: TRBV30
clone_size: .
j_call: TRBJ1-2
d_call: TRBD1